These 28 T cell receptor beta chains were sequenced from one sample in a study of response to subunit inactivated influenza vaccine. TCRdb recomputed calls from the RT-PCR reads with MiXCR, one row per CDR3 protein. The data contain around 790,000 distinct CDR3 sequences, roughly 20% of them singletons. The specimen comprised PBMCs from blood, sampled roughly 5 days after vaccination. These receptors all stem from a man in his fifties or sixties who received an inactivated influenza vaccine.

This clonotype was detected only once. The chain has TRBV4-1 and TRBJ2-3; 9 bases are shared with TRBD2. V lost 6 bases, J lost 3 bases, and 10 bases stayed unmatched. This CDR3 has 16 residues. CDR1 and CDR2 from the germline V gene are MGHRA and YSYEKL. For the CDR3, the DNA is TGCGCCAGCAGTCGACTATCTAGCGGGGAAACAGATACGCAGTATTTT. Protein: CASSRLSSGETDTQYF.

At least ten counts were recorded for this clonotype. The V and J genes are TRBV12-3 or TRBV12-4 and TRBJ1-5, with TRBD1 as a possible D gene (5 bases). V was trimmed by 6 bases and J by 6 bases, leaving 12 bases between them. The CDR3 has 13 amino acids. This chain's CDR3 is CASRQEGSQPQHF. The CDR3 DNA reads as TGTGCCAGCAGACAGGAAGGGAGTCAGCCCCAGCATTTT.

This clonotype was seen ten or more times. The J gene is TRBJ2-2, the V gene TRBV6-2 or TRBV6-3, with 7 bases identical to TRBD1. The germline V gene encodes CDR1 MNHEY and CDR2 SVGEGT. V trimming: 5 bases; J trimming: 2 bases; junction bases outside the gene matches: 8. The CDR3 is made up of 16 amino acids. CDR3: CASSQRGRRNTGELFF. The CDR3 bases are TGTGCCAGCAGTCAAAGGGGGCGACGAAACACCGGGGAGCTGTTTTTT.

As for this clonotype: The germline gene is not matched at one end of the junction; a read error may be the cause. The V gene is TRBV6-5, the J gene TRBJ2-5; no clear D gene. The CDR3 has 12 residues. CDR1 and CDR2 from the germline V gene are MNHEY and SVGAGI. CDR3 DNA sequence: TGTGTCAGCAGTTACGGCGGAGAGACCCAGTACTTC. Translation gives CVSSYGGETQYF.

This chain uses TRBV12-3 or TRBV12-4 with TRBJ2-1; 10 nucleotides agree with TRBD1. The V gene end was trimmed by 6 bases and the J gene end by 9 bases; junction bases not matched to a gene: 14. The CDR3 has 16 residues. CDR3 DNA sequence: TGTGCCAGCAGCTCCCGCGGGACAGGGGTTGGGAGTGAGCAGTTCTTC. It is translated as CASSSRGTGVGSEQFF.

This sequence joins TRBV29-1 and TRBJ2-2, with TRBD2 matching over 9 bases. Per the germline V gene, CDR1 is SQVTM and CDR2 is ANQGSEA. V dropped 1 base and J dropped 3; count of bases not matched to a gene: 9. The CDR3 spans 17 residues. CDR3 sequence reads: CSVEGRMGLAYTGELFF. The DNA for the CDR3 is TGCAGCGTTGAAGGAAGAATGGGACTAGCATACACCGGGGAGCTGTTTTTT.

The CDR3 DNA sequence: TGTGCCAGCAGCAATCCCCGGAGCGGGGGGATCGATGAGCAGTTCTTC. Translated, it gives CASSNPRSGGIDEQFF. J is TRBJ2-1 and V is TRBV12-3 or TRBV12-4; 9 positions match TRBD2. V lost 6 bases and J lost 8; bases outside the gene matches: 14. This CDR3 has 16 residues.

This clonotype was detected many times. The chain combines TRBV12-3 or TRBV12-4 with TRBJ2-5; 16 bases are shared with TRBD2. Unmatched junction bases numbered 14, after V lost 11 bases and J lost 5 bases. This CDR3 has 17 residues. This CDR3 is CAPEAKGTSGRVETQYF. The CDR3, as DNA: TGTGCCCCAGAAGCAAAGGGGACTAGCGGGAGGGTTGAGACCCAGTACTTC.

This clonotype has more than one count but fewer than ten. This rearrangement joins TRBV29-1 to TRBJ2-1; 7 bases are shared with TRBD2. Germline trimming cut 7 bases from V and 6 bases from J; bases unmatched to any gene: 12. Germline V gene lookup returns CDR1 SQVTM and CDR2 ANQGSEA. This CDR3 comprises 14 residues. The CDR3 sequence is CSGSLAGVGNEQFF. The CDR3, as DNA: TGCAGCGGCTCCTTAGCGGGCGTCGGCAATGAGCAGTTCTTC.

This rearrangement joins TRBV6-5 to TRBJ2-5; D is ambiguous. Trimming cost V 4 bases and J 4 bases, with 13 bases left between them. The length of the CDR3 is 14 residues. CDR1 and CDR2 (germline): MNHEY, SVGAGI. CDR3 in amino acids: CASSSPRAVETQYF. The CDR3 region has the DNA TGTGCCAGCAGTTCACCTAGAGCAGTAGAGACCCAGTACTTC.

This chain's CDR3 is CASSPSWVRVGLATLYGYTF. Written as DNA, the CDR3 is TGTGCCAGCAGTCCAAGTTGGGTCAGGGTTGGTTTGGCGACCCTCTATGGCTACACCTTC. V usage is TRBV28 and J usage is TRBJ1-2, with D possibly TRBD1 on 5 matching bases. Trimming pared 5 bases from V and 4 bases from J, leaving 32 bases between. CDR1 and CDR2 from the germline V gene are MDHEN and SYDVKM. This CDR3 region has 20 residues.

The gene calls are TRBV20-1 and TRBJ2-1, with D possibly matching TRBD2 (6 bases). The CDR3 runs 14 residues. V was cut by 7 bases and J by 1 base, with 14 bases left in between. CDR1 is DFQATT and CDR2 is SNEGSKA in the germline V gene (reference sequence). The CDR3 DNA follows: TGCAGTGGCCTTAGCGGATTTTCCTACAATGAGCAGTTCTTC. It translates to CSGLSGFSYNEQFF.

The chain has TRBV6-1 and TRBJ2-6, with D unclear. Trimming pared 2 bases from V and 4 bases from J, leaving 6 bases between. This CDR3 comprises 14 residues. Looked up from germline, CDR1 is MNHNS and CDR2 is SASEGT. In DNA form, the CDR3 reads TGTGCCAGCAGTGAAATCTACGGGGCCAACGTCCTGACTTTC. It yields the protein CASSEIYGANVLTF.

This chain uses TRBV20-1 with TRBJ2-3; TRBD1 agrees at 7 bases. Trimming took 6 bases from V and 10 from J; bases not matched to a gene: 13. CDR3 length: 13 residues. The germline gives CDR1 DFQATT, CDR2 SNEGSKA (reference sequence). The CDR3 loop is CSADRVGYGAQYF. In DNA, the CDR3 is TGCAGTGCCGACAGGGTCGGTTACGGGGCGCAGTATTTT.

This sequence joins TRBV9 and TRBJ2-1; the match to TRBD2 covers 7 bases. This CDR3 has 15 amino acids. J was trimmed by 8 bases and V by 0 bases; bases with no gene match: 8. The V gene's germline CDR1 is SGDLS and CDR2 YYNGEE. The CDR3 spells CASSVGWGGLYEQFF. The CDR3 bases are TGTGCCAGCAGCGTAGGGTGGGGGGGTCTTTATGAGCAGTTCTTC.

This CDR3 reads CASSHGFLGTGELFF. CDR3 bases: TGTGCCAGCAGCCACGGGTTCCTGGGGACCGGGGAGCTGTTTTTT. J is TRBJ2-2 and V is TRBV14; D remains unclear. The CDR3 contains 15 residues. Germline V gene sequence: CDR1 SGHDN, CDR2 FVKESK. V was shortened by 3 bases and J by 5 bases, with 13 bases between the two germline ends.

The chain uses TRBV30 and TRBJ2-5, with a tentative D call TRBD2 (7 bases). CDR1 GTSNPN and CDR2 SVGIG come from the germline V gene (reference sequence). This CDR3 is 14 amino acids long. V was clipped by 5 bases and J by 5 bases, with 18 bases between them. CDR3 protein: CAWGGGGSIETQYF. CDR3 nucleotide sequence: TGTGCCTGGGGCGGGGGCGGGAGTATTGAGACCCAGTACTTC. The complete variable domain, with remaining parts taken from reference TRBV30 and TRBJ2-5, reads SQTIHQWPATLVQPVGSPLSLECTVEGTSNPNLYWYRQAAGRGLQLLFYSVGIGQISSEVPQNLSASRPQDRQFILSSKKLLLSDSGFYLCAWGGGGSIETQYFGPGTRLLVL.

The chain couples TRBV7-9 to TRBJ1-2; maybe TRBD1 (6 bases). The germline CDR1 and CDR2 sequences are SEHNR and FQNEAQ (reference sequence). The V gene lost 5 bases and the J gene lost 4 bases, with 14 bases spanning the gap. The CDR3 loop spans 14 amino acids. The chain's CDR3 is CASSPTPTGYGYTF. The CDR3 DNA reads TGTGCCAGCAGCCCGACCCCGACAGGCTATGGCTACACCTTC.

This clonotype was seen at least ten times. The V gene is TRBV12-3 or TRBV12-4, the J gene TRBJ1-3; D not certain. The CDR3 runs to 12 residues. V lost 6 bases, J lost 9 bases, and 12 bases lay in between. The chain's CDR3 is CASSSVVGTIYF. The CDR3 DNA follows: TGTGCCAGCAGCAGCGTGGTCGGCACCATATATTTT.

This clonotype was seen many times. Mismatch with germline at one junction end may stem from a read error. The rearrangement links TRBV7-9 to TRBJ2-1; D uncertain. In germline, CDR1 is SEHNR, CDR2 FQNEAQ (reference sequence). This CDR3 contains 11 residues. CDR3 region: CASSLARTYIF. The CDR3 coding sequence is TGTGCCAGCAGCTTAGCCCGTACATACATCTTC.

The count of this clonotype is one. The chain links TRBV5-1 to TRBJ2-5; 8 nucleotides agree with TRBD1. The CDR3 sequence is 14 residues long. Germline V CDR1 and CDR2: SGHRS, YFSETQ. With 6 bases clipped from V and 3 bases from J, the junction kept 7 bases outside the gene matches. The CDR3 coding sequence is TGCGCCAGCACTTGGACAGGGCGGGAAGAGACCCAGTACTTC. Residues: CASTWTGREETQYF.

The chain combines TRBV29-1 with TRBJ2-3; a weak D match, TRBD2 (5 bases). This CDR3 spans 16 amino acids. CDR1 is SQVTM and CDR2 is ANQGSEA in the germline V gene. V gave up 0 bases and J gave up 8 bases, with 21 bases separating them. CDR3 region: CSVEEGGLAMKVTQYF. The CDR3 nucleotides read TGCAGCGTTGAAGAGGGTGGACTTGCGATGAAGGTTACGCAGTATTTT.

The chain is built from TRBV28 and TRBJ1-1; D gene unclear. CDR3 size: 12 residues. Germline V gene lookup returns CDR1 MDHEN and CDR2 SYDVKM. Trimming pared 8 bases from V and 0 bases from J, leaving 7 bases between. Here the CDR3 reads CASGDLNTEAFF. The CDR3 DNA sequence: TGTGCCAGCGGCGATTTGAACACTGAAGCTTTCTTT.

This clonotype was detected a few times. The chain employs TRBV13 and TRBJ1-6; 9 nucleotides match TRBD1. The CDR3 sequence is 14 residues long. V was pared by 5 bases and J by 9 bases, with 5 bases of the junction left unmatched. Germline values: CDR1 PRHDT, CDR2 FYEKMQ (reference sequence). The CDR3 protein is CASSLGTGFSPLHF. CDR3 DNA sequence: TGTGCCAGCAGCCTTGGGACAGGGTTTTCACCCCTCCACTTT. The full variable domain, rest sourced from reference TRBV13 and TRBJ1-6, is AAGVIQSPRHLIKEKRETATLKCYPIPRHDTVYWYQQGPGQDPQFLISFYEKMQSDKGSIPDRFSAQQFSDYHSELNMSSLELGDSALYFCASSLGTGFSPLHFGNGTRLTVT.

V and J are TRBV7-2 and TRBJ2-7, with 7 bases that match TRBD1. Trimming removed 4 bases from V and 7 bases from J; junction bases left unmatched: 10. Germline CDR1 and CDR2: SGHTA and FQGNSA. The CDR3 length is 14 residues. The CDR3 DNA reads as TGTGCCAGCAGCTCAACCTTACAGGGGCATGAGCAGTACTTC. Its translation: CASSSTLQGHEQYF.

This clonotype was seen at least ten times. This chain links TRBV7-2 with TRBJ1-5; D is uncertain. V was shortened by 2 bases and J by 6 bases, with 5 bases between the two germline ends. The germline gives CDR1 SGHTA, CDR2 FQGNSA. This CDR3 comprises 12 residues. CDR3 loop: CASSLIAQPQHF. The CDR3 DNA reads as TGTGCCAGCAGCTTAATCGCTCAGCCCCAGCATTTT.

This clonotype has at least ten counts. The CDR3 region is CASSFGVAQETQYF. The CDR3 nucleotides read TGTGCCAGCAGTTTTGGGGTAGCGCAAGAGACCCAGTACTTC. This sequence joins TRBV12-3 or TRBV12-4 and TRBJ2-5; D perhaps matches TRBD2 (5 bases). The CDR3 runs 14 residues. V dropped 3 bases and J dropped 2 bases, with 10 bases sitting between them.

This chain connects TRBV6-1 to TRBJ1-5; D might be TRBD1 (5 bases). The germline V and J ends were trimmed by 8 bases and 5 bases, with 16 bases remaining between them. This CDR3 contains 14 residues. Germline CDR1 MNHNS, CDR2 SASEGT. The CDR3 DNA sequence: TGTGCCAGCTCCCGCGGGGGTTTATATCAGCCCCAGCATTTT. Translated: CASSRGGLYQPQHF.